Each of the 12 T cell receptor beta chains below was sequenced from the same sample in a study of blood T cells in healthy people across ages. Primed by a sample-barcoded 5' primer and a J-beta primer mix, a second PCR proceeded for roughly 7 to 12 cycles. In TCRdb, the 5' RACE reads were re-called with MiXCR into one record per CDR3 protein. The sample records about 1.1 million distinct CDR3 sequences, more than 30% being singletons. Sequenced: blood. The receptors here all came from a man younger than 30 in good health.

The chain combines TRBV30 with TRBJ1-1; maybe TRBD1 (5 bases). Trimming stripped 5 bases from V and 11 bases from J, with 18 bases between. The germline V gene encodes CDR1 GTSNPN and CDR2 SVGIG (reference sequence). This CDR3 is 12 amino acids long. CDR3 loop: CAWEGQGLLAFF. The CDR3 DNA reads as TGTGCCTGGGAGGGCCAGGGACTTTTGGCTTTCTTT.

The V call is TRBV19, the J call TRBJ2-3; D uncertain. The CDR3 contains 13 residues. Germline CDR1 and CDR2: LNHDA and SQIVND (reference sequence). V was shortened by 3 bases and J by 7 bases, with 11 bases between the two germline ends. The CDR3 region has the DNA TGTGCCAGTAGTATCGGCCTACGATATACGCAGTATTTT. It translates to CASSIGLRYTQYF. The variable domain in full, with the rest retrieved from reference TRBV19 and TRBJ2-3, is DGGITQSPKYLFRKEGQNVTLSCEQNLNHDAMYWYRQDPGQGLRLIYYSQIVNDFQKGDIAEGYSVSREKKESFPLTVTSAQKNPTAFYLCASSIGLRYTQYFGPGTRLTVL.

Worth noting for this clonotype: At one end, the junction sequence differs from germline, possibly due to a read error. V is TRBV3-1 and J is TRBJ1-2; 8 bases match TRBD1. The CDR3 extends over 14 amino acids. Germline assignment: CDR1 LGHDT and CDR2 YNNKEL (reference sequence). The CDR3 coding sequence is TGCGCCAGCAGCCAAGCAGGACAGGGCGATGGCTACACCTTC. The encoded protein is CASSQAGQGDGYTF. Combining the CDR3 with reference TRBV3-1 and TRBJ1-2 gives the whole variable domain DTAVSQTPKYLVTQMGNDKSIKCEQNLGHDTMYWYKQDSKKFLKIMFSYNNKELIINETVPNRFSPKSPDKAHLNLHINSLELGDSAVYFCASSQAGQGDGYTFGSGTRLTVV.

This clonotype has just a few counts. The J gene is TRBJ2-3, the V gene TRBV7-3; 11 bases map to TRBD2. Germline trimming cut 1 base from V and 3 bases from J; bases unmatched to any gene: 3. Germline V gene lookup returns CDR1 SGHTA and CDR2 FQGTGA. This CDR3 is 16 amino acids long. The chain's CDR3 is CASSLMASGGTDTQYF. As DNA, the CDR3 is TGTGCCAGCAGCTTAATGGCTAGCGGGGGGACAGATACGCAGTATTTT.

The chain combines TRBV5-1 with TRBJ2-5, with a possible D match to TRBD2 (5 bases). Trimming took 0 bases from V and 3 from J, leaving 12 bases between them. CDR1 SGHRS and CDR2 YFSETQ come from the germline V gene. CDR3 size: 15 residues. CDR3 DNA sequence: TGCGCCAGCAGCTTGGGAGGGCACCCTGAAGAGACCCAGTACTTC. Translated, it gives CASSLGGHPEETQYF.

The table lists this clonotype with a few counts. This rearrangement joins TRBV15 to TRBJ1-1; no reliable D call. Germline V gives CDR1 LNHNV, CDR2 YYDKDF (reference sequence). V was shortened by 5 bases and J by 5 bases, with 15 bases between the two germline ends. CDR3 length: 14 amino acids. The CDR3 loop reads CATSPRLQLTEAFF. CDR3 DNA: TGTGCCACCAGCCCACGACTCCAATTGACTGAAGCTTTCTTT.

This chain uses TRBV5-5 with TRBJ1-6; D is unclear. Germline V CDR1 and CDR2: SGHKS, YYEKEE (reference sequence). CDR3 length equals 14 residues. V lost 5 bases, J lost 5 bases, and 11 bases lay in between. CDR3 loop: CASRMTADNSPLHF. CDR3 in DNA: TGTGCCAGCAGAATGACGGCGGATAATTCACCCCTCCACTTT.

In this sample, this clonotype turned up a few times. The chain couples TRBV5-4 to TRBJ1-1; no firm D call. CDR3 size: 11 residues. Germline CDR1 is SGHNT and CDR2 is YYREEE (reference sequence). The CDR3 region is CATGLLPEAFF. The CDR3 bases are TGTGCTACGGGTTTGTTGCCTGAAGCTTTCTTT.

The rearrangement joins TRBV3-1 to TRBJ2-3; weak D call: TRBD2 (6 bases). From germline, CDR1 is LGHDT and CDR2 YNNKEL (reference sequence). The CDR3 spans 15 residues. V was trimmed by 1 base and J by 6 bases, leaving 14 bases between them. CDR3 in amino acids: CASSQGRGLLDTQYF. The CDR3 DNA follows: TGTGCCAGCAGCCAAGGGAGGGGCCTCTTGGATACGCAGTATTTT.

This clonotype came up a few times. The chain couples TRBV10-3 to TRBJ2-2; D possibly matches TRBD1 or TRBD2 (6 bases each). Germline V CDR1 and CDR2: ENHRY, SYGVKD. Trimming removed 4 bases at V and 3 bases at J, with 12 bases between. This CDR3 is built from 15 residues. This CDR3 reads CAISGGAGDTGELFF. The CDR3 coding sequence is TGTGCCATCAGTGGGGGGGCTGGAGACACCGGGGAGCTGTTTTTT.

V is TRBV3-1 and J is TRBJ2-2, with D possibly matching TRBD2 (7 bases). Trimming removed 2 bases from V and 0 bases from J, with 13 bases in between. The germline V gene encodes CDR1 LGHDT and CDR2 YNNKEL (reference sequence). The CDR3 runs to 17 residues. Here the CDR3 reads CASSQTAGATNTGELFF. CDR3 coding DNA: TGTGCCAGCAGCCAAACGGCGGGGGCGACGAACACCGGGGAGCTGTTTTTT.

The chain has TRBV5-1 and TRBJ1-2, with unresolved D. CDR3 length: 14 amino acids. The germline V gene has CDR1 SGHRS and CDR2 YFSETQ. The germline V and J ends were trimmed by 4 bases and 4 bases, with 14 bases remaining between them. The CDR3 loop is CASSPNRDVYGYTF. DNA for the CDR3: TGCGCCAGCAGCCCCAACCGGGATGTCTATGGCTACACCTTC.